This T cell receptor (beta chain) derives from a study of T cell responses to AZD1222 COVID-19 vaccine. Study-level findings and limits: Baseline serology detected seropositivity in only a handful of AZD1222 recipients. In the spike-specific TCR repertoire, nearly half reportedly target unmutated variant regions. Repertoire collection took place solely once the T cell response had peaked. Most donors were white British, females outnumbered males, and clonal diversity was possibly underestimated.

The CDR3 totals 14 residues. After removal of 1 base from V and 2 bases from J, the junction contained 2 bases not matched to a gene. Germline values: CDR1 SGHAT, CDR2 FQNNGV. As concerns this clone: No antigen is known for it.

Method: immunoSEQ multiplex PCR; TCRdb's copy keeps in-frame clones and lacks some. The repertoire holds around 140,000 clones, with roughly 90% as singletons. The sequencing used peripheral blood, collected on day 0 of AZD1222 vaccination. The chain couples TRBV11-2 to TRBJ2-7, with 7 positions matching TRBD1. This receptor was taken from an adult in good health. This CDR3 reads CASSLVQGAYEQYF. CDR3 nucleotide sequence: TGTGCCAGCAGCTTAGTCCAGGGGGCCTACGAGCAGTACTTC.